This TCR beta chain was recorded in a study of shared clonotypes between healthy human individuals. Trimming removed 0 bases from V and 1 base from J; junction bases left unmatched: 12. Germline CDR1 is ENHRY and CDR2 is SYGVKD. The CDR3 runs to 20 residues. TCRdb keeps only in-frame clones here, not all; method: immunoSEQ multiplex PCR. The data contain 1,500,000 or so clones, about 98.5% of them seen just once; the ten biggest clones take up around 0.33%. The chain employs TRBV10-3 and TRBJ2-1, with 10 bases that match TRBD1. The sequence was obtained from a man aged 25-40 years in good health. Sequencing used naive CD4+ T cells sorted from blood. Subset given: CD45RA+ positively selected. The DNA of the CDR3 is TGTGCCATCAGTGAGTCTAGACAGGGGGCCCCAGCGGGGTCCTACAATGAGCAGTTCTTC. Encoded protein: CAISESRQGAPAGSYNEQFF.